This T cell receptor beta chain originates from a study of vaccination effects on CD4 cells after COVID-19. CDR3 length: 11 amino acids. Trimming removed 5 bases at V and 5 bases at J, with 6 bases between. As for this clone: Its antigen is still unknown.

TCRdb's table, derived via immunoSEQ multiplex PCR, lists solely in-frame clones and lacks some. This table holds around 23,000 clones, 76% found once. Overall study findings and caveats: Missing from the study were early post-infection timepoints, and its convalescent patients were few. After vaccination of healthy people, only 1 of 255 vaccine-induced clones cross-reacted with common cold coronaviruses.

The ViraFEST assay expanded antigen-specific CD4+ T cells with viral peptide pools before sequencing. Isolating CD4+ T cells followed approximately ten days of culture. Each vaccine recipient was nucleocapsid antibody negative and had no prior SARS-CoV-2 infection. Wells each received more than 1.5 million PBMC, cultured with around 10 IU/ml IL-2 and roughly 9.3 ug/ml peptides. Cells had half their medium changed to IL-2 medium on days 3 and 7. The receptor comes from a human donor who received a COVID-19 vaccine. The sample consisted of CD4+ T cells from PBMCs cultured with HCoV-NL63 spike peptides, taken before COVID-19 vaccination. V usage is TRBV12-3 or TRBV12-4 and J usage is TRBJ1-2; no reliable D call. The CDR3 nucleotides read TGTGCCAGCAGTGACCTATATGGCTACACCTTC. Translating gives CASSDLYGYTF.